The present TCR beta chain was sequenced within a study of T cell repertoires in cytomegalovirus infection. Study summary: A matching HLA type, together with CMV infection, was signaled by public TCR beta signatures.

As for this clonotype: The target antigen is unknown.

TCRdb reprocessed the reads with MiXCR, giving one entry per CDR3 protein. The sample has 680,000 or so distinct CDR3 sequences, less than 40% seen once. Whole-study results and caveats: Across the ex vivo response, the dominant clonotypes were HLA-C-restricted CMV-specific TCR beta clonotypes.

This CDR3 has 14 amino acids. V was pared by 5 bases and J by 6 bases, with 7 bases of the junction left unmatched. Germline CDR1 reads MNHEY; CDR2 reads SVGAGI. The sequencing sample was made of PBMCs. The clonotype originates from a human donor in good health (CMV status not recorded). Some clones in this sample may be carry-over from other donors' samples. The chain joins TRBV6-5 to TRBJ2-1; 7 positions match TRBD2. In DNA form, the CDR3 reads TGTGCCAGCAGTGGTATCGGGGGGTCCAATGAGCAGTTCTTC. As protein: CASSGIGGSNEQFF.